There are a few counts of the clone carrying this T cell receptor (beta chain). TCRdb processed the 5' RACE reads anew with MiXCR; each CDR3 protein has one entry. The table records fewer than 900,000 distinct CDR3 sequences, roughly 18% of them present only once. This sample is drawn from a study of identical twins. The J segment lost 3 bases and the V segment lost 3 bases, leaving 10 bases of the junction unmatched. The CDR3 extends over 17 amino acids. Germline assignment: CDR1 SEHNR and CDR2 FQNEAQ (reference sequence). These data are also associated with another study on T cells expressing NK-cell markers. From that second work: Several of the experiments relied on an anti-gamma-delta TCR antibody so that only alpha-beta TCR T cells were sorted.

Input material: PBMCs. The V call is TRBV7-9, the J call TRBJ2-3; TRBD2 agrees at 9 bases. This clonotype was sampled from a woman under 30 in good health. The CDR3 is CASSFGISGSLTDTQYF. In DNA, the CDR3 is TGTGCCAGCAGCTTTGGTATTAGCGGGAGCCTGACAGATACGCAGTATTTT.